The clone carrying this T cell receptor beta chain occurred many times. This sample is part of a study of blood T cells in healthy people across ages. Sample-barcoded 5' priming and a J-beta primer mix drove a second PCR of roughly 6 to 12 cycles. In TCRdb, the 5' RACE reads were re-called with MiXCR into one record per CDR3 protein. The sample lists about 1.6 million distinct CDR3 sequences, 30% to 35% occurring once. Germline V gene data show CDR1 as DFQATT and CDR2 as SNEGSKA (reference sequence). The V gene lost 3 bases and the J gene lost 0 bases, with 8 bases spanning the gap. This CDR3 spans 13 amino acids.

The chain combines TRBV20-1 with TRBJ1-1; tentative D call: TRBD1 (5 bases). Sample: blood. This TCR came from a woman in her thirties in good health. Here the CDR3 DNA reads TGCAGTGCTAGGACGGGGCTGAACACTGAAGCTTTCTTT. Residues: CSARTGLNTEAFF.